These 11 T cell receptor beta chains originate from one sample sequenced in a study of blood T cells in healthy people across ages. With a J-beta primer mix and a sample-barcoded 5' primer, a second PCR ran about 7 to 11 cycles. TCRdb passed the 5' RACE reads through MiXCR, listing each CDR3 protein once. The sample has hundreds of thousands of distinct CDR3 sequences; about 50% are singletons. Sequences were obtained from blood. The receptors were sampled from a woman of 80 years or more in good health.

The V gene is TRBV29-1, the J gene TRBJ1-2, with 7 bases aligning to TRBD1. J gave up 6 bases and V 2 bases, and 9 bases lay outside the gene matches. Germline values: CDR1 SQVTM, CDR2 ANQGSEA. The CDR3 has 14 residues. In DNA form, the CDR3 reads TGCAGCGTTGAAAAAGGAGCAGGGGGAAATGGCTACACCTTC. Its protein is CSVEKGAGGNGYTF.

This clonotype was seen at least ten times. The rearrangement links TRBV27 to TRBJ2-1, with D perhaps TRBD2 (5 bases). The germline V and J ends were trimmed by 5 bases and 1 base, with 12 bases remaining between them. Germline CDR1 reads MNHEY; CDR2 reads SMNVEV (reference sequence). CDR3 length equals 15 residues. Here the CDR3 reads CASSPADPSYNEQFF. Here the CDR3 DNA reads TGTGCCAGCAGTCCAGCGGACCCGTCCTACAATGAGCAGTTCTTC.

In the case of this clonotype: A much larger clone lies one base from this, so it may be a read error. The chain recombines TRBV10-3 with TRBJ2-3; no clear D gene. Germline V gene sequence: CDR1 ENHRY, CDR2 SYGVKD. This CDR3 contains 16 residues. The CDR3 region is CAISGASGAAPETQYF. The CDR3 bases are TGTGCCATCAGTGGCGCGTCCGGAGCTGCACCAGAGACGCAGTATTTT.

Comments on this clonotype: A much larger clone lies a single base off, so this may be a read error. This rearrangement joins TRBV27 to TRBJ2-1; a possible D gene is TRBD2 (6 bases). Germline V lookup: CDR1 MNHEY, CDR2 SMNVEV (reference sequence). The CDR3 consists of 17 residues. V was trimmed by 8 bases and J by 5 bases, leaving 25 bases between them. The CDR3 sequence is CASGPTPGLASNNEQFF. In DNA form, the CDR3 reads TGTGCCAGCGGCCCCACCCCCGGCCTAGCGTCTAACAATGAGCAGTTCTTC.

As concerns this clonotype: A single base separates this from a much larger clone, so it may be a read error. The rearrangement uses TRBV5-1 and TRBJ2-1, with TRBD2 matching over 8 bases. CDR1 and CDR2 from the germline V gene are SGHRS and YFSETQ. Losses at the gene ends were 7 bases for V and 7 bases for J; bases not matched to a gene: 10. This CDR3 is 14 amino acids long. The DNA for the CDR3 is TGCGCCAGCGGCGTGGGACTAGTAAGTAATGAGCAGTTCTTC. It yields the protein CASGVGLVSNEQFF.

The V gene is TRBV20-1, the J gene TRBJ2-3; TRBD1 might be the D (5 bases). The germline CDR1 and CDR2 sequences are DFQATT and SNEGSKA (reference sequence). CDR3 length equals 14 residues. The V and J ends lost 3 bases and 0 bases respectively, with 10 bases between them. CDR3 in amino acids: CSARVGASTDTQYF. DNA for the CDR3: TGCAGTGCTAGGGTAGGGGCGAGCACAGATACGCAGTATTTT.

The chain carries TRBV6-2 or TRBV6-3 and TRBJ2-1; 14 bases fit TRBD2. The CDR3 has 16 amino acids. Germline V gene sequence: CDR1 MNHEY, CDR2 SVGEGT. Unmatched junction bases numbered 4, after V lost 5 bases and J lost 4 bases. For the CDR3, the DNA is TGTGCCAGCAGTCTCGGACTAGCGGGGGGATACAATGAGCAGTTCTTC. Protein: CASSLGLAGGYNEQFF.

The chain recombines TRBV7-2 with TRBJ2-3; D is unresolved. CDR1 is SGHTA and CDR2 is FQGNSA in the germline V gene. With 5 bases removed from V and 4 bases from J, the gap between germline ends came to 7 bases. This CDR3 is built from 12 residues. Here the CDR3 DNA reads TGTGCCAGCAGCCAAGCTCCAGATACGCAGTATTTT. Translating gives CASSQAPDTQYF.

A remark on this clonotype: A clone one base away is much larger, so this may be a read error. The chain carries TRBV4-1 and TRBJ2-7; D possibly matches TRBD1 or TRBD2 (5 bases each). CDR3 length: 14 residues. Germline V lookup: CDR1 MGHRA, CDR2 YSYEKL. The CDR3 sequence is CASRQGDGTYEQYF. As DNA, the CDR3 is TGCGCCAGCAGGCAAGGGGACGGTACCTACGAGCAGTACTTC.

A remark on this clonotype: A much larger clone lies one base from this, so it may be a read error. The CDR3 DNA reads TGCGCCACTCCACAGGGAGCTCTAACTAGTCTCGACACTGAAGCTTTCTTT. Translated, it gives CATPQGALTSLDTEAFF. The chain joins TRBV5-1 to TRBJ1-1; D perhaps matches TRBD1 (6 bases). The CDR3 is 17 residues long. V lost 9 bases and J 3 bases, leaving 27 bases between the germline ends. The V gene's germline CDR1 is SGHRS and CDR2 YFSETQ.

The V call is TRBV6-1, the J call TRBJ2-4; 9 nucleotides align to TRBD1. Germline V gene lookup returns CDR1 MNHNS and CDR2 SASEGT. The CDR3 length is 16 residues. J lost 0 bases, V lost 4 bases, and 4 bases had no gene match. CDR3 amino acids: CASSAQDRGAKNIQYF. Here the CDR3 DNA reads TGTGCCAGCAGTGCCCAGGACAGGGGAGCCAAAAACATTCAGTACTTC.